Below, 8 T cell receptor beta chains from the same sample are listed, as sequenced in a study of T cell responses to AZD1222 COVID-19 vaccine. Profiled with immunoSEQ multiplex PCR; TCRdb holds only in-frame clones, not every one. The sample lists about 110,000 clones, about 87% occurring once. Sequences were derived from peripheral blood, sampled on day 0 of AZD1222 vaccination. Receptors were obtained from an adult in good health.

The chain couples TRBV9 to TRBJ1-1; D is uncertain. V dropped 4 bases and J dropped 4 bases, with 14 bases sitting between them. Germline V gene lookup returns CDR1 SGDLS and CDR2 YYNGEE. The CDR3 is 14 amino acids. CDR3 bases: TGTGCCAGCAGCACCCAACTGGCGTCCACTGAAGCTTTCTTT. Amino acids: CASSTQLASTEAFF.

The rearrangement links TRBV6-5 to TRBJ1-6, with D perhaps TRBD1 (5 bases). The CDR3 extends over 15 amino acids. Germline V lookup: CDR1 MNHEY, CDR2 SVGAGI. The germline V and J ends were trimmed by 1 base and 8 bases, with 12 bases remaining between them. For the CDR3, the DNA is TGTGCCAGCAGTTACTTAGACAGAGGATATTCACCCCTCCACTTT. Encoded protein: CASSYLDRGYSPLHF.

V usage is TRBV2 and J usage is TRBJ1-6; 10 nucleotides agree with TRBD1. The CDR3 extends over 13 amino acids. V trimming: 8 bases; J trimming: 7 bases; junction bases outside the gene matches: 2. From germline, CDR1 is SNHLY and CDR2 FYNNEI. The CDR3 nucleotides are TGTGCCAGCCGGGACAGGGGAAATTCACCCCTCCACTTT. Translation gives CASRDRGNSPLHF.

J is TRBJ2-1 and V is TRBV5-6; either TRBD1 or TRBD2 may supply D (5 bases each). V dropped 4 bases and J dropped 2 bases, with 10 bases sitting between them. CDR3 size: 14 residues. Germline lookup yields CDR1 SGHDT and CDR2 YYEEEE. CDR3 DNA: TGTGCCAGCAGCGCCGGGACCGCCTACAATGAGCAGTTCTTC. As protein: CASSAGTAYNEQFF.

The chain carries TRBV2 and TRBJ1-5; 10 nucleotides match TRBD1. V lost 4 bases, J lost 1 base, and 1 base stayed unmatched. Germline V gene lookup returns CDR1 SNHLY and CDR2 FYNNEI. This CDR3 comprises 15 residues. This CDR3 is CASSGTGGSNQPQHF. The DNA for the CDR3 is TGTGCCAGCAGTGGGACAGGGGGAAGCAATCAGCCCCAGCATTTT.

The chain has TRBV10-3 and TRBJ1-1, with D unresolved. The V end was cut by 7 bases, the J end by 4 bases, with 13 bases between. The length of the CDR3 is 13 residues. Germline V gene lookup returns CDR1 ENHRY and CDR2 SYGVKD. This CDR3 is CAITAVGSTEAFF. In DNA, the CDR3 is TGTGCCATCACTGCAGTGGGGAGCACTGAAGCTTTCTTT.

This clone was counted only a few times. The chain uses TRBV6-6 and TRBJ1-5; 8 bases fit TRBD1. J was trimmed by 6 bases and V by 7 bases; bases with no gene match: 11. Germline CDR1 MNHNY, CDR2 SVGAGI (reference sequence). This CDR3 has 15 amino acids. DNA for the CDR3: TGTGCCAGCAACCCCGGAGGACAGGGCAGTCAGCCCCAGCATTTT. Protein sequence: CASNPGGQGSQPQHF.

The J gene is TRBJ2-3, the V gene TRBV12-3 or TRBV12-4; 7 nucleotides match TRBD1. The V gene end was trimmed by 6 bases and the J gene end by 4 bases; junction bases not matched to a gene: 1. This CDR3 is built from 12 residues. In nucleotides, the CDR3 is TGTGCCAGCAGGAGGGGGCCAGATACGCAGTATTTT. It translates to CASRRGPDTQYF.